These 5 T cell receptor beta chains were all obtained from the same sample, sequenced in a study of T cells in tuberculosis. TCRdb's copy holds only in-frame clones and misses some; the assay was immunoSEQ multiplex PCR. The data hold roughly 24,000 clones, with more than 95% observed a single time. The sample was PBMCs. The origin of the receptors is a donor between 10 and 35 years old with latent tuberculosis or without tuberculosis infection.

The rearrangement links TRBV11-2 to TRBJ1-3, with 8 positions matching TRBD1. The CDR3 length is 15 residues. V lost 1 base, J lost 4 bases, and 3 bases stayed unmatched. Germline loops: CDR1 SGHAT, CDR2 FQNNGV. The chain's CDR3 is CASSLVGTGGNTIYF. The CDR3 DNA is TGTGCCAGCAGCTTAGTTGGGACAGGCGGAAACACCATATATTTT.

This clone showed up just a few times. The chain uses TRBV7-8 and TRBJ2-2, with TRBD1 matching 7 bases. Germline-derived CDR1 and CDR2 are SGHVS and FQNEAQ. This CDR3 spans 14 amino acids. The trim removed 3 bases at V and 6 bases at J, leaving 4 bases unmatched. The CDR3 loop reads CASSFRTGAGELFF. The CDR3 nucleotides are TGTGCCAGCAGCTTTCGGACAGGTGCCGGGGAGCTGTTTTTT.

This rearrangement joins TRBV14 to TRBJ1-1; tentatively, D is TRBD1 (5 bases). Trimming removed 3 bases from V and 6 bases from J, with 11 bases in between. Germline lookup yields CDR1 SGHDN and CDR2 FVKESK. The CDR3 length is 13 residues. The CDR3 DNA is TGTGCCAGCAGCCAGAAGGGGTTGCCTGAAGCTTTCTTT. Translated: CASSQKGLPEAFF.

The J gene is TRBJ1-5, the V gene TRBV19, with D uncertain. Germline CDR1 is LNHDA and CDR2 is SQIVND (reference sequence). V was trimmed by 7 bases and J by 4 bases, leaving 11 bases between them. The CDR3 runs 13 residues. The CDR3 DNA sequence: TGTGCCAGTATGAGGAAGGAAAATCAGCCCCAGCATTTT. It codes for CASMRKENQPQHF. Combining the CDR3 with reference TRBV19 and TRBJ1-5 gives the whole variable domain DGGITQSPKYLFRKEGQNVTLSCEQNLNHDAMYWYRQDPGQGLRLIYYSQIVNDFQKGDIAEGYSVSREKKESFPLTVTSAQKNPTAFYLCASMRKENQPQHFGDGTRLSIL.

The gene calls are TRBV7-9 and TRBJ2-1, with D hard to call. CDR1 is SEHNR and CDR2 is FQNEAQ in the germline V gene (reference sequence). The CDR3 has 17 residues. V was shortened by 1 base and J by 2 bases, with 15 bases between the two germline ends. CDR3 sequence reads: CASSLELGASPYNEQFF. DNA of the CDR3: TGTGCCAGCAGCTTAGAGCTCGGAGCGAGCCCCTACAATGAGCAGTTCTTC.